The 13 T cell receptor beta chains presented below share a single source sample, sequenced in a study of T cell responses to AZD1222 COVID-19 vaccine. Some clones are missing from TCRdb's copy, which holds only in-frame ones; the method was immunoSEQ multiplex PCR. The sample gives under 45,000 clones, roughly 84% of which show up once; about 20% is in the top ten. The input for sequencing was peripheral blood, taken 28 days after the second AZD1222 dose. These receptors originate from an adult who received the AZD1222 COVID-19 vaccine.

This clone appeared once. The chain has TRBV6-5 and TRBJ2-5, with D perhaps matching TRBD1 (6 bases). The germline gives CDR1 MNHEY, CDR2 SVGAGI. The V end lost 6 bases, the J end lost 2 bases, and 16 bases lay between the germline ends. The CDR3 covers 15 residues. The CDR3 DNA follows: TGTGCCAGCAGCTTACGCCGGGGACAACAAGAGACCCAGTACTTC. Encoded protein: CASSLRRGQQETQYF.

The chain employs TRBV6-5 and TRBJ2-3; 8 bases agree with TRBD1. Germline CDR1 MNHEY, CDR2 SVGAGI. The CDR3 sequence is 15 residues long. V shed 6 bases, J shed 2 bases, and the junction held 7 bases outside the gene matches. The CDR3 coding sequence is TGTGCCAGCAGGGGCGACAGGGGTCCCACAGATACGCAGTATTTT. It specifies CASRGDRGPTDTQYF.

V is TRBV6-4 and J is TRBJ1-2; D not resolved. Trimming removed 4 bases at V and 6 bases at J, with 6 bases between. Germline CDR1 MRHNA, CDR2 SNTAGT. The CDR3 loop spans 11 amino acids. The CDR3 DNA reads TGTGCCAGCAGTGGACTCCATGGCTACACCTTC. It yields the protein CASSGLHGYTF.

The chain joins TRBV9 to TRBJ2-2; 7 bases are shared with TRBD1. The CDR3 has 17 amino acids. Germline lookup yields CDR1 SGDLS and CDR2 YYNGEE. J gave up 3 bases and V 3 bases, and 11 bases lay outside the gene matches. The DNA for the CDR3 is TGTGCCAGCAGCGCCCGACAGGGCCGAACGTACACCGGGGAGCTGTTTTTT. This codes for CASSARQGRTYTGELFF.

This rearrangement joins TRBV11-2 to TRBJ2-7, with a possible D match to TRBD2 (5 bases). Germline CDR1 is SGHAT and CDR2 is FQNNGV. The CDR3 totals 11 residues. V was trimmed by 4 bases and J by 10 bases, leaving 11 bases between them. This CDR3 is CASSSGNFQYF. Written as DNA, the CDR3 is TGTGCCAGCAGCTCGGGGAACTTCCAGTACTTC.

The V gene is TRBV6-5, the J gene TRBJ1-1; D is perhaps TRBD1 (5 bases). Germline CDR1 is MNHEY and CDR2 is SVGAGI. Trimming left V 4 bases short and J 0 bases short, with 9 bases between. CDR3 length equals 14 residues. The CDR3 here is CASSSTVMNTEAFF. DNA for the CDR3: TGTGCCAGCAGTTCGACAGTAATGAACACTGAAGCTTTCTTT.

The V call is TRBV7-9, the J call TRBJ1-2, with D uncertain. The CDR3 loop spans 15 amino acids. V was trimmed by 1 base and J by 2 bases, leaving 11 bases between them. Germline V gene sequence: CDR1 SEHNR, CDR2 FQNEAQ (reference sequence). The CDR3 loop reads CASSLEAGWNYGYTF. CDR3 DNA sequence: TGTGCCAGCAGCTTAGAGGCCGGTTGGAACTATGGCTACACCTTC.

The J gene is TRBJ2-5, the V gene TRBV2, with D possibly being TRBD2 (5 bases). Trimming took off 5 bases at V and 4 bases at J, with 17 bases between the two ends. This CDR3 has 15 amino acids. Germline V gene lookup returns CDR1 SNHLY and CDR2 FYNNEI. This chain's CDR3 is CASSTKSLSGETQYF. For the CDR3, the DNA is TGTGCCAGCAGTACAAAGTCCTTAAGCGGAGAGACCCAGTACTTC.

The gene calls are TRBV7-8 and TRBJ2-1; 7 bases align to TRBD2. CDR3 length equals 12 residues. From germline, CDR1 is SGHVS and CDR2 FQNEAQ. Losses at the gene ends were 8 bases for V and 2 bases for J; bases not matched to a gene: 0. The CDR3 DNA sequence: TGTGCCAGCCGGGGGGCCTACAATGAGCAGTTCTTC. Translating gives CASRGAYNEQFF.

The rearrangement joins TRBV2 to TRBJ2-7; 7 bases align to TRBD1. The CDR3 consists of 14 residues. The trim removed 1 base at V and 12 bases at J, leaving 12 bases unmatched. From germline, CDR1 is SNHLY and CDR2 FYNNEI. The DNA for the CDR3 is TGTGCCAGCAGTGAAGGGATAAGACAGGGACGCAGGTACTTC. Its translation is CASSEGIRQGRRYF.

The chain joins TRBV19 to TRBJ1-1, with D maybe TRBD1 (5 bases). The germline V gene has CDR1 LNHDA and CDR2 SQIVND (reference sequence). This CDR3 spans 12 amino acids. The V and J ends lost 5 bases and 11 bases respectively, with 15 bases between them. This chain's CDR3 is CASSALQGWAFF. CDR3 sequence (DNA): TGTGCCAGTAGTGCACTCCAGGGTTGGGCTTTCTTT.

This clone has just a few counts. This chain connects TRBV7-8 to TRBJ2-7, with D perhaps matching TRBD1 (6 bases). The CDR3 contains 15 residues. The V gene's germline CDR1 is SGHVS and CDR2 FQNEAQ. The germline V and J ends were trimmed by 6 bases and 0 bases, with 15 bases remaining between them. CDR3 region: CASSYRTVASYEQYF. CDR3 sequence (DNA): TGTGCCAGCAGTTACCGGACAGTTGCCTCCTACGAGCAGTACTTC. The entire variable domain, with the rest obtained from reference TRBV7-8 and TRBJ2-7, is as follows: GAGVSQSPRYKVAKRGQDVALRCDPISGHVSLFWYQQALGQGPEFLTYFQNEAQLDKSGLPSDRFFAERPEGSVSTLKIQRTQQEDSAVYLCASSYRTVASYEQYFGPGTRLTVT.

The J gene is TRBJ2-5, the V gene TRBV3-1 (or the pseudogene TRBV3-2); D assignment may be TRBD1 or TRBD2 (5 bases each). Germline CDR1 LGHDT, CDR2 YNNKEL (reference sequence). CDR3 length: 14 amino acids. The V end lost 2 bases, the J end lost 3 bases, and 10 bases lay between the germline ends. For the CDR3, the DNA is TGTGCCAGCAGCCAACAGCTGGGGGAAGAGACCCAGTACTTC. It yields the protein CASSQQLGEETQYF.